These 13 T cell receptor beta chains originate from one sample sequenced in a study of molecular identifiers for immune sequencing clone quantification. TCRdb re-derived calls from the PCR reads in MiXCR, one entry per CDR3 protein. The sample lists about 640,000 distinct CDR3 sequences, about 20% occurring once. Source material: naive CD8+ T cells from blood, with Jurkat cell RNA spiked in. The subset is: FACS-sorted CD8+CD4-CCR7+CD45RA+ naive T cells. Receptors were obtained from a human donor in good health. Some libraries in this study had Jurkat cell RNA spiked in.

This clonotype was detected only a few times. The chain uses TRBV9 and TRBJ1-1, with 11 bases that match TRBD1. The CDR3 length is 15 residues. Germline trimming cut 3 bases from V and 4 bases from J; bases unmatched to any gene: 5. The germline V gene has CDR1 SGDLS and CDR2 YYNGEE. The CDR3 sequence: CASSAEGQGATEAFF. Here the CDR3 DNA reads TGTGCCAGCAGCGCAGAAGGACAGGGGGCCACTGAAGCTTTCTTT. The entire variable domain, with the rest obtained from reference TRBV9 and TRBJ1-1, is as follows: DSGVTQTPKHLITATGQRVTLRCSPRSGDLSVYWYQQSLDQGLQFLIQYYNGEERAKGNILERFSAQQFPDLHSELNLSSLELGDSALYFCASSAEGQGATEAFFGQGTRLTVV.

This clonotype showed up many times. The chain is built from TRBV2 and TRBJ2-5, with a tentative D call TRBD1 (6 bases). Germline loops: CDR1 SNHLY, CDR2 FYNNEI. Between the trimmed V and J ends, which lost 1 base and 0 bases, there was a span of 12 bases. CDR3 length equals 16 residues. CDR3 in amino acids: CASSEVVTGYQETQYF. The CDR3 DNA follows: TGTGCCAGCAGTGAAGTTGTTACAGGGTACCAAGAGACCCAGTACTTC.

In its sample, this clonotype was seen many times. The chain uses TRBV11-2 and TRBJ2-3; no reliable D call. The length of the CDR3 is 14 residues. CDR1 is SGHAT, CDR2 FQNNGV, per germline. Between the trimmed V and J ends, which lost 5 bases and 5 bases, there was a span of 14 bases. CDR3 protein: CASSTQDQLDTQYF. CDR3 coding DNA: TGTGCCAGCAGCACACAAGACCAGTTAGATACGCAGTATTTT.

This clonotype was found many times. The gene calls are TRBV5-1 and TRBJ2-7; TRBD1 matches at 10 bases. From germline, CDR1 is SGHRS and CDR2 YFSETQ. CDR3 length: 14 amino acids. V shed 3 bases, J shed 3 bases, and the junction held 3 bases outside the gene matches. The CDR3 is CASSSDRGYYEQYF. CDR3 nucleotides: TGCGCCAGCAGCTCGGACAGGGGGTACTACGAGCAGTACTTC. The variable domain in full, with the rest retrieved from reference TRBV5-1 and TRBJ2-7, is KAGVTQTPRYLIKTRGQQVTLSCSPISGHRSVSWYQQTPGQGLQFLFEYFSETQRNKGNFPGRFSGRQFSNSRSEMNVSTLELGDSALYLCASSSDRGYYEQYFGPGTRLTVT.

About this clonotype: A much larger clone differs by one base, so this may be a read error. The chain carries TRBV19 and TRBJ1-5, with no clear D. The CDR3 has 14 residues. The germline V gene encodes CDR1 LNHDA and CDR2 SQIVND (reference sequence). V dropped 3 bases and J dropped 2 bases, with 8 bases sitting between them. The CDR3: CASSINRGNQPQHF. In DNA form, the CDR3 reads TGTGCCAGTAGTATTAACAGAGGCAATCAGCCCCAGCATTTT.

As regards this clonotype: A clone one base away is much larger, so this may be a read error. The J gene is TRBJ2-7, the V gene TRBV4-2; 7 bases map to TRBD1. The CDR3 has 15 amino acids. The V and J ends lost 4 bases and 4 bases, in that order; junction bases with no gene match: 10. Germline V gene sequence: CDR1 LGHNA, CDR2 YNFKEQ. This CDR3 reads CASSRQGSARYEQYF. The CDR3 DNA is TGTGCCAGCAGCCGACAGGGATCCGCCCGATACGAGCAGTACTTC.

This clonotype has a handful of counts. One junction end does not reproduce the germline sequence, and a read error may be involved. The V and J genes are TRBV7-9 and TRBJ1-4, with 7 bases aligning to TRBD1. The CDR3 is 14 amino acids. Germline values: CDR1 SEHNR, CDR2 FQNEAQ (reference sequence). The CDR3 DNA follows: TGTGCCAGCGGCTTAGGACAGGTGGAGGAAAAACTGTTTTTT. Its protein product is CASGLGQVEEKLFF.

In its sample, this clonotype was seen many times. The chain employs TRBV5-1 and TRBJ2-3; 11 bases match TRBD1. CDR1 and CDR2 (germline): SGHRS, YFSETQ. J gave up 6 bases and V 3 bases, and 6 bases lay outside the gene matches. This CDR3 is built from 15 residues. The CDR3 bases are TGCGCCAGCAGCTCTCGGACAGGGGGCGCGGATACGCAGTATTTT. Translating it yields CASSSRTGGADTQYF. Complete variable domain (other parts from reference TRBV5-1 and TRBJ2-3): KAGVTQTPRYLIKTRGQQVTLSCSPISGHRSVSWYQQTPGQGLQFLFEYFSETQRNKGNFPGRFSGRQFSNSRSEMNVSTLELGDSALYLCASSSRTGGADTQYFGPGTRLTVL.

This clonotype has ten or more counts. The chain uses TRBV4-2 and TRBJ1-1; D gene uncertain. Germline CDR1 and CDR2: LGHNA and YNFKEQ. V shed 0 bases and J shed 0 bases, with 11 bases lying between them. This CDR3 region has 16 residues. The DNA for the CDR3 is TGTGCCAGCAGCCAAGAGGAGGCAGCAATGAACACTGAAGCTTTCTTT. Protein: CASSQEEAAMNTEAFF.

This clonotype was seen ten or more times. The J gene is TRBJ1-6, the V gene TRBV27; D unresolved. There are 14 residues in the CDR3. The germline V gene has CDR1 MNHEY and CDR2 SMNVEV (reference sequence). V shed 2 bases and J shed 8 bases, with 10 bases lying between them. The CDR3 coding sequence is TGTGCCAGCAGTTTACGGGGTATACATTCACCCCTCCACTTT. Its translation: CASSLRGIHSPLHF.

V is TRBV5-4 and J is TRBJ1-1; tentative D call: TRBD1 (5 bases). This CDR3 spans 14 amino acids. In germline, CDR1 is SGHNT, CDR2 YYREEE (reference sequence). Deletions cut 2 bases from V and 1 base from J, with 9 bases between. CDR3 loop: CASSFGHSNTEAFF. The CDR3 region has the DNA TGTGCCAGCAGCTTCGGACACTCGAACACTGAAGCTTTCTTT.

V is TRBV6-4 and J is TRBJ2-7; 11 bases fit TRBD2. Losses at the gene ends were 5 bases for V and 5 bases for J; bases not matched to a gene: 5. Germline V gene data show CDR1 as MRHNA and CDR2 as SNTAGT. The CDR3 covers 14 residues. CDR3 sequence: CASSKLAGAHEQYF. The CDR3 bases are TGTGCCAGCAGTAAACTAGCGGGAGCCCACGAGCAGTACTTC.

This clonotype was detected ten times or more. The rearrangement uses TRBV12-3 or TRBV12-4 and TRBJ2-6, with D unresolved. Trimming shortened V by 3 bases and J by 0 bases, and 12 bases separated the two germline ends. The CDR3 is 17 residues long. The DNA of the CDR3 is TGTGCCAGCAGTTTCGCAGAAATTAACTCTGGGGCCAACGTCCTGACTTTC. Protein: CASSFAEINSGANVLTF.